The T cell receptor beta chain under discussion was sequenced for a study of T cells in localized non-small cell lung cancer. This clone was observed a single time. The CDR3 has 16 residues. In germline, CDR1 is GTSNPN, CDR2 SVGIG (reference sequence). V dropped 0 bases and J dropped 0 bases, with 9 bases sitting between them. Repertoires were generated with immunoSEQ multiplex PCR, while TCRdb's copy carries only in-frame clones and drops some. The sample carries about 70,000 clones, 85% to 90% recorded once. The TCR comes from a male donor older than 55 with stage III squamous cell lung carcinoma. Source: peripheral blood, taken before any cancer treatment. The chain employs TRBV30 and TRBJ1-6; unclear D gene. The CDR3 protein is CAWSVSQSSYNSPLHF. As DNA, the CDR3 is TGTGCCTGGAGTGTAAGCCAGAGCTCCTATAATTCACCCCTCCACTTT. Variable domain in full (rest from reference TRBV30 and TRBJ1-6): SQTIHQWPATLVQPVGSPLSLECTVEGTSNPNLYWYRQAAGRGLQLLFYSVGIGQISSEVPQNLSASRPQDRQFILSSKKLLLSDSGFYLCAWSVSQSSYNSPLHFGNGTRLTVT.